These 25 T cell receptor beta chains were sequenced from one sample in a study of cytomegalovirus exposure and HLA in healthy donors (dated by TCRdb to 2017 to 2019). The method behind the library was the immunoSEQ multiplex PCR assay. For the multiplex PCR, a mixture combining 60 forward primers for TCR Vbeta segments and 13 reverse primers for TCR Jbeta segments was used. The source is immuneACCESS, and TCRdb retained only in-frame sequences with V and J called. Part of the clones is not carried over; for the studies checked, unresolved V genes explain less than half of this, and the remainder is unexplained. Present in this sample are about 160,000 clones, about 68% of which were seen just once. The ten largest make up around 2.5% of the sample. The sample was PBMCs. Receptors were obtained from a female donor in good health and CMV-seronegative.

The V call is TRBV7-3, the J call TRBJ2-1; 8 bases match TRBD2. CDR3 length: 15 amino acids. Germline assignment: CDR1 SGHTA and CDR2 FQGTGA. V dropped 5 bases and J dropped 3; count of bases not matched to a gene: 6. CDR3 protein: CASSPSGGGYNEQFF. The CDR3 region has the DNA TGTGCCAGCAGCCCCTCCGGGGGGGGCTACAATGAGCAGTTCTTC.

This chain links TRBV19 with TRBJ2-7; 7 bases agree with TRBD1. Germline assignment: CDR1 LNHDA and CDR2 SQIVND (reference sequence). The CDR3 is 15 residues long. J was trimmed by 2 bases and V by 7 bases; bases with no gene match: 11. In DNA form, the CDR3 reads TGTGCCAGTAAGGGGGCGGACAGGAGTACCTACGAGCAGTACTTC. Translating it yields CASKGADRSTYEQYF.

This clone has more than one count but fewer than ten. The rearrangement uses TRBV27 and TRBJ2-3; a possible D gene is TRBD2 (5 bases). Germline V gene data show CDR1 as MNHEY and CDR2 as SMNVEV (reference sequence). The CDR3 runs 17 residues. V lost 6 bases, J lost 2 bases, and 21 bases lay in between. The CDR3: CASSPPSLRALTDTQYF. The DNA of the CDR3 is TGTGCCAGCAGCCCCCCTTCGTTGAGGGCTCTCACAGATACGCAGTATTTT.

The chain combines TRBV4-1 with TRBJ2-7, with a weak D call TRBD2 (5 bases). V was trimmed by 0 bases and J by 6 bases, leaving 9 bases between them. Germline V gene sequence: CDR1 MGHRA, CDR2 YSYEKL. The CDR3 extends over 13 amino acids. The CDR3 bases are TGCGCCAGCAGCCAAGATACGGGGTTCGAGCAGTACTTC. This codes for CASSQDTGFEQYF.

This chain links TRBV5-4 with TRBJ2-1; 10 bases align to TRBD2. The germline CDR1 and CDR2 sequences are SGHNT and YYREEE (reference sequence). The trim removed 4 bases at V and 10 bases at J, leaving 5 bases unmatched. The CDR3 contains 13 residues. CDR3 DNA sequence: TGTGCCAGCAGCCTAGCGGGAGTAGGGGAGCAGTTCTTC. As protein: CASSLAGVGEQFF.

The chain joins TRBV2 to TRBJ2-4, with unresolved D. CDR3 size: 15 residues. Between the trimmed V and J ends, which lost 3 bases and 0 bases, there was a span of 9 bases. Per germline, CDR1 SNHLY and CDR2 FYNNEI. The CDR3 reads CASSDNRLAKNIQYF. CDR3 DNA sequence: TGTGCCAGCAGTGATAACAGATTAGCCAAAAACATTCAGTACTTC.

This clone was recorded a few times. CDR3 nucleotide sequence: TGTGCCAGTAGTATAGGGGACAGGTTCTCCTACGAGCAGTACTTC. Its protein product is CASSIGDRFSYEQYF. The V and J genes are TRBV19 and TRBJ2-7; 8 nucleotides align to TRBD1. The junction had 2 bases not matched to a gene; V was cut back by 1 base and J by 0 bases. CDR3 size: 15 residues. From germline, CDR1 is LNHDA and CDR2 SQIVND (reference sequence). The whole variable domain, remainder taken from reference TRBV19 and TRBJ2-7, is DGGITQSPKYLFRKEGQNVTLSCEQNLNHDAMYWYRQDPGQGLRLIYYSQIVNDFQKGDIAEGYSVSREKKESFPLTVTSAQKNPTAFYLCASSIGDRFSYEQYFGPGTRLTVT.

This clone was seen only a few times. The V and J genes are TRBV30 and TRBJ2-5, with D possibly matching TRBD2 (8 bases). The V end lost 7 bases, the J end lost 5 bases, and 29 bases lay between the germline ends. CDR1 is GTSNPN and CDR2 is SVGIG in the germline V gene (reference sequence). The CDR3 has 17 residues. CDR3 coding DNA: TGTGCCTTCACCCCCGGCGGGACTAGAGGGGGCCGGGAGACCCAGTACTTC. This sequence encodes CAFTPGGTRGGRETQYF.

The rearrangement joins TRBV11-2 to TRBJ2-5, with D possibly matching TRBD1 (6 bases). The CDR3 sequence is 14 residues long. Germline V gives CDR1 SGHAT, CDR2 FQNNGV. V gave up 0 bases and J gave up 4 bases, with 9 bases separating them. In nucleotides, the CDR3 is TGTGCCAGCAGCTTAGACGGGACATTAGAGACCCAGTACTTC. Its protein product is CASSLDGTLETQYF.

The chain recombines TRBV4-1 with TRBJ2-1; D gene unclear. This CDR3 comprises 14 residues. Germline CDR1 reads MGHRA; CDR2 reads YSYEKL. Trimming took 0 bases from V and 3 from J, leaving 6 bases between them. CDR3 amino acids: CASSQEALYNEQFF. The CDR3 coding sequence is TGCGCCAGCAGCCAAGAGGCTCTCTACAATGAGCAGTTCTTC.

The chain couples TRBV11-3 to TRBJ2-3; D perhaps matches TRBD2 (5 bases). Germline V lookup: CDR1 SGHNT, CDR2 YENEEA. The CDR3 covers 13 residues. Trimming stripped 4 bases from V and 8 bases from J, with 13 bases between. CDR3 in amino acids: CASSSGGSGTQYF. In DNA form, the CDR3 reads TGTGCCAGCAGCTCCGGTGGGAGTGGTACGCAGTATTTT.

This clone showed up just once. J is TRBJ2-2 and V is TRBV19, with TRBD1 matching over 9 bases. Germline lookup yields CDR1 LNHDA and CDR2 SQIVND (reference sequence). CDR3 length: 16 amino acids. The V and J ends lost 4 bases and 6 bases, in that order; junction bases with no gene match: 9. CDR3 bases: TGTGCCAGTAGTAAGGGACAGGGAGTGGGTCCCGGGGAGCTGTTTTTT. Its protein product is CASSKGQGVGPGELFF.

This chain joins TRBV2 and TRBJ2-5; 10 nucleotides line up with TRBD2. The length of the CDR3 is 15 residues. Germline assignment: CDR1 SNHLY and CDR2 FYNNEI. The ends lost 6 bases at V and 5 bases at J; junction bases unmatched: 9. The CDR3 loop reads CASSANSGRSETQYF. For the CDR3, the DNA is TGTGCCAGCAGCGCCAATAGCGGGAGGAGTGAGACCCAGTACTTC.

This clone was recorded only once. One end of the junction varies from germline; a read error may be responsible. Other DNA sequences within the sample encode an identical CDR3. The genes are TRBV7-9 and TRBJ2-7, with TRBD2 identical over 7 bases. The CDR3 covers 13 residues. The germline V gene has CDR1 SEHNR and CDR2 FQNEAQ (reference sequence). CDR3 protein: CASSFGRDYEQYF. The DNA of the CDR3 is TGTGCCAGCAGCTTTGGGAGGGACTACGAACAGTACTTC.

In this sample, this clone is medium-sized. The chain recombines TRBV6-1 with TRBJ2-1; 11 bases match TRBD2. V lost 7 bases, J lost 9 bases, and 11 bases stayed unmatched. Germline V gene lookup returns CDR1 MNHNS and CDR2 SASEGT. CDR3 length: 15 residues. DNA of the CDR3: TGTGCCAGCACTTCACTAGCGGGAGAGTTCGCTGAGCAGTTCTTC. Translated, it gives CASTSLAGEFAEQFF.

This clone was counted a few times. V usage is TRBV19 and J usage is TRBJ2-1; 10 bases map to TRBD2. V was clipped by 2 bases and J by 4 bases; unmatched bases: 8. The germline CDR1 and CDR2 sequences are LNHDA and SQIVND (reference sequence). The length of the CDR3 is 17 residues. The CDR3: CASSILLAGPAYNEQFF. The CDR3 DNA is TGTGCCAGTAGTATACTACTAGCGGGACCCGCGTACAATGAGCAGTTCTTC.

This clone has only a few counts. This chain links TRBV4-2 with TRBJ2-5; 11 bases are a match to TRBD1. The germline V gene has CDR1 LGHNA and CDR2 YNFKEQ. With V trimmed by 2 bases and J by 5 bases, 7 bases remained unmatched. The CDR3 has 16 residues. CDR3 loop: CASSQSAGTGGETQYF. Written as DNA, the CDR3 is TGTGCCAGCAGCCAATCGGCCGGGACAGGGGGTGAGACCCAGTACTTC.

V is TRBV4-3 and J is TRBJ2-3; D perhaps matches TRBD2 (6 bases). The CDR3 totals 18 residues. Trimming pared 4 bases from V and 0 bases from J, leaving 20 bases between. Germline-derived CDR1 and CDR2 are LGHNA and YSLEER. The CDR3 DNA sequence: TGCGCCAGCAGCCGAAGTGCGGCGGGAAAATGGAGCACAGATACGCAGTATTTT. Translated, it gives CASSRSAAGKWSTDTQYF.

The chain recombines TRBV14 with TRBJ2-5; 9 bases match TRBD2. The CDR3 is made up of 14 amino acids. J was trimmed by 5 bases and V by 3 bases; bases with no gene match: 4. Germline V CDR1 and CDR2: SGHDN, FVKESK. The CDR3 sequence: CASSQRGGVETQYF. The CDR3 nucleotides read TGTGCCAGCAGCCAGCGGGGGGGCGTGGAGACCCAGTACTTC.

The chain has TRBV27 and TRBJ2-2; tentatively, D is TRBD1 (6 bases). There are 16 residues in the CDR3. The V gene lost 4 bases and the J gene lost 0 bases, with 12 bases spanning the gap. Germline V lookup: CDR1 MNHEY, CDR2 SMNVEV (reference sequence). The CDR3 sequence: CASSSKGQTNTGELFF. CDR3 bases: TGTGCCAGCAGTTCGAAAGGACAGACGAACACCGGGGAGCTGTTTTTT.

Concerning this clone itself: Other nucleotide sequences in the sample specify the same CDR3. This rearrangement joins TRBV7-6 to TRBJ1-2; 9 bases fit TRBD1. J gave up 8 bases and V 1 base, and 5 bases lay outside the gene matches. CDR3 length: 14 residues. Germline-derived CDR1 and CDR2 are SGHVS and FNYEAQ. CDR3 DNA sequence: TGTGCCAGCAGCTTAGGAGGGACAGGGAGCGGCTACACCTTC. Translation gives CASSLGGTGSGYTF.

There are a few counts of this clone. The chain has TRBV7-9 and TRBJ2-5; the match to TRBD1 covers 8 bases. CDR3 length equals 15 residues. Germline loops: CDR1 SEHNR, CDR2 FQNEAQ (reference sequence). V trimming: 5 bases; J trimming: 2 bases; junction bases outside the gene matches: 7. CDR3 DNA: TGTGCCAGCAGCCATGACAGGGGCGTACAAGAGACCCAGTACTTC. It encodes CASSHDRGVQETQYF.

The chain has TRBV18 and TRBJ2-3; D possibly corresponds to TRBD1 (6 bases). This CDR3 has 15 amino acids. From germline, CDR1 is KGHSH and CDR2 LQKENI. Trimming shortened V by 3 bases and J by 5 bases, and 15 bases separated the two germline ends. The DNA for the CDR3 is TGTGCCAGCTCACCTAGGACACCGGACAGAGATACGCAGTATTTT. Translated, it gives CASSPRTPDRDTQYF. The whole variable domain, remainder taken from reference TRBV18 and TRBJ2-3, is NAGVMQNPRHLVRRRGQEARLRCSPMKGHSHVYWYRQLPEEGLKFMVYLQKENIIDESGMPKERFSAEFPKEGPSILRIQQVVRGDSAAYFCASSPRTPDRDTQYFGPGTRLTVL.

In DNA form, the CDR3 reads TGTGCCAGCAGTTACCCCGGTACTAGCACAGATACGCAGTATTTT. Its translation is CASSYPGTSTDTQYF. The chain joins TRBV6-6 to TRBJ2-3; D is undetermined. In germline, CDR1 is MNHNY, CDR2 SVGAGI (reference sequence). The CDR3 has 15 amino acids. V was clipped by 2 bases and J by 0 bases, with 9 bases between them.

The V and J genes are TRBV27 and TRBJ2-2, with TRBD2 identical over 9 bases. The CDR3 covers 16 residues. Unmatched junction bases numbered 10, after V lost 5 bases and J lost 6 bases. Germline CDR1 MNHEY, CDR2 SMNVEV (reference sequence). The CDR3 loop reads CASSNPGLAGAGELFF. Here the CDR3 DNA reads TGTGCCAGCAGTAACCCGGGGTTAGCGGGAGCCGGGGAGCTGTTTTTT.